One T cell receptor (beta chain) is described in this entry. What it binds is unknown. The authors extracted RNA and reverse transcribed it into cDNA as the sequencing template. Method: immunoSEQ multiplex PCR; TCRdb's copy keeps in-frame clones and lacks some. The table has 200,000 or so clones, 50% to 60% seen once. This entry comes from a study of CD8+ T cells in alopecia areata. Whole-study context: Twice daily, treated patients received 5 to 10 mg of oral tofacitinib. For 6 to 18 months, tofacitinib was taken, and 6 months off drug followed.

Study results and caveats: The study found higher clonality in lesional than normal scalp, especially in alopecia totalis/universalis.

The sample in question was CD4+ T cells sorted from blood, obtained at week 0. The receptor was isolated from a human donor with alopecia areata.

The CDR3 here is CASSDGVLSYEQYF. In DNA, the CDR3 is TGTGCCAGCAGTGATGGTGTCCTCTCCTACGAGCAGTACTTC. The chain employs TRBV2 and TRBJ2-5; D is unclear. The DNA end is a closer match to TRBJ2-7, so the J assignment may be wrong. The CDR3 covers 14 residues. The germline gives CDR1 SNHLY, CDR2 FYNNEI.